Sequencing of this T cell receptor beta chain was carried out in a study of CD8+CD57+ T cells in acquired aplastic anemia. About the study: Sorted CD4+ and CD8+ cells gave a mean 3.2 ug DNA, range roughly 0.18 to 27.4 ug.

This clonotype appeared a few times. V lost 3 bases and J 5 bases, leaving 7 bases between the germline ends. This CDR3 comprises 13 residues. Looked up from germline, CDR1 is MGHRA and CDR2 is YSYEKL. Both TCR beta VDJ combination and CDR3 sequence profiling were carried out. Genomic DNA was the template for this profiling. MiXCR, run by TCRdb on the reads, gives a single entry per CDR3 protein. Among about 120,000 distinct CDR3 sequences listed, under 60% were seen once. For sequencing, patients were chosen who had shown expansion of CD8+CD57+ cells by flow cytometry. The TCR originated in a human donor with aplastic anemia. The sequenced sample consisted of sorted CD4+, CD8+, or CD8+CD57+ T cells (not recorded which) from PBMCs. The chain joins TRBV4-1 to TRBJ2-2; D may be TRBD2 (6 bases). The CDR3 sequence is CASSHGGTGELFF. DNA of the CDR3: TGCGCCAGCAGCCATGGGGGGACCGGGGAGCTGTTTTTT.